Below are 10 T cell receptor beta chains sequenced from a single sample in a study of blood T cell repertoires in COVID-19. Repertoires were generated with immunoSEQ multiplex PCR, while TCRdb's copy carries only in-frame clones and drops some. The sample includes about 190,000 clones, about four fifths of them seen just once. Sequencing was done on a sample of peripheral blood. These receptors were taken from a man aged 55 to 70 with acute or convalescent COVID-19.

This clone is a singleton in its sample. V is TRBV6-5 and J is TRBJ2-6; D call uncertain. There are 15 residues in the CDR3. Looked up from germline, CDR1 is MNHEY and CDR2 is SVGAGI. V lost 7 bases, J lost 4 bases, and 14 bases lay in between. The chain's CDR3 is CASTRGGSGANVLTF. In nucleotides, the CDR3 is TGTGCCAGCACCCGCGGTGGTTCCGGGGCCAACGTCCTGACTTTC.

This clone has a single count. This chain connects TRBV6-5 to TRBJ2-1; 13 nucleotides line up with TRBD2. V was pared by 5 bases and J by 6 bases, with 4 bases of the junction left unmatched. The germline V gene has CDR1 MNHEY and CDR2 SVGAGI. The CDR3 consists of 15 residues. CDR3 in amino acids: CASSILAGGSNEQFF. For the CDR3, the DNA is TGTGCCAGCAGTATACTAGCGGGAGGGTCCAATGAGCAGTTCTTC.

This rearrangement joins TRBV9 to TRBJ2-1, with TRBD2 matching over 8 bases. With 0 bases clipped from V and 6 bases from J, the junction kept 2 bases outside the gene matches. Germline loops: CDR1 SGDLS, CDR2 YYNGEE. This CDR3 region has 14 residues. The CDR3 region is CASSVGGTSNEQFF. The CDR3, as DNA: TGTGCCAGCAGCGTAGGGGGGACTAGCAATGAGCAGTTCTTC.

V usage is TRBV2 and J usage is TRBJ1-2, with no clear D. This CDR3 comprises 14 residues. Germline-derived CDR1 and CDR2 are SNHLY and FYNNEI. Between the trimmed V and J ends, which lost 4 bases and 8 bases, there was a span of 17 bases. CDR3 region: CASSGGVGGFGYTF. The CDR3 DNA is TGTGCCAGCAGTGGCGGGGTCGGCGGCTTCGGCTACACCTTC. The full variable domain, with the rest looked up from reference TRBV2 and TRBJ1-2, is EPEVTQTPSHQVTQMGQEVILRCVPISNHLYFYWYRQILGQKVEFLVSFYNNEISEKSEIFDDQFSVERPDGSNFTLKIRSTKLEDSAMYFCASSGGVGGFGYTFGSGTRLTVV.

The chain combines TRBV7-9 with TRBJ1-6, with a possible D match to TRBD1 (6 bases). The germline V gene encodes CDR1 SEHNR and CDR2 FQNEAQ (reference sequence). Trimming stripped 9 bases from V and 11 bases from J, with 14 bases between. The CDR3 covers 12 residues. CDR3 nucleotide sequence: TGTGCCAGTACAGGGACAAGGACACCCCTCCACTTT. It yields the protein CASTGTRTPLHF.

CDR3 sequence reads: CASSLTSNEQFF. In DNA form, the CDR3 reads TGTGCCAGCAGTTTGACTAGTAATGAGCAGTTCTTC. The V call is TRBV12-3 or TRBV12-4, the J call TRBJ2-1, with D possibly being TRBD2 (6 bases). Trimming removed 3 bases at V and 7 bases at J, with 7 bases between. The CDR3 spans 12 residues.

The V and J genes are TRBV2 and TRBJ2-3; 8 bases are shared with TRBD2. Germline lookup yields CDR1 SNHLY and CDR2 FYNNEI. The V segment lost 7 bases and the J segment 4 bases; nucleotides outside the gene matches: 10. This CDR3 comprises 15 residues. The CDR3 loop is CASKRLAMESDTQYF. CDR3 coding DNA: TGTGCCAGCAAGCGACTAGCGATGGAGTCAGATACGCAGTATTTT.

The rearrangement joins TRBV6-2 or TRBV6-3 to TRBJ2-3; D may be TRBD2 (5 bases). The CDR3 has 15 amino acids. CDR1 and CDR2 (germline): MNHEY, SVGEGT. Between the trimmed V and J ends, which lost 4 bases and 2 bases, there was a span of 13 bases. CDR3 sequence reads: CASSFGGLLTDTQYF. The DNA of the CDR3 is TGTGCCAGCAGTTTTGGAGGTTTACTCACAGATACGCAGTATTTT.

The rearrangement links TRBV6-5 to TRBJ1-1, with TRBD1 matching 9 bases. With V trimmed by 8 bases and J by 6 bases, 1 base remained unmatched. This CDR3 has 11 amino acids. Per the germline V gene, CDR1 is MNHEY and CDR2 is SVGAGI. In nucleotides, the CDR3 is TGTGCCAGCCGACAGGGGGCTGAAGCTTTCTTT. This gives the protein CASRQGAEAFF.

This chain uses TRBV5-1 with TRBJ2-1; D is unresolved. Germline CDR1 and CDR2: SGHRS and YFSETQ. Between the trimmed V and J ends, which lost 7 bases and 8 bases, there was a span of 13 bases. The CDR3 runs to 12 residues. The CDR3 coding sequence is TGCGCCAGCTCTGTGGTGGCCGATGAGCAGTTCTTC. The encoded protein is CASSVVADEQFF.